The T cell receptor (beta chain) described here comes from a study of OX40 agonist ivuxolimab in advanced cancers. Study-level points and caveats: Still undetermined is the antigen specificity of the expanded peripheral T cells. At 0.1 to 3.0 mg/kg and by week 6, clonal expansion occurred in CD4+ and CD8+ blood T cells.

Patients with a history of autoimmune disease or on systemic immunosuppression were excluded. Blood draws occurred at baseline, cycle 4 day 1, and cycle 7 day 1. Generated by immunoSEQ multiplex PCR, the TCRdb table keeps only in-frame clones and is missing some. The sample records under 85,000 clones, about 88% being singletons. This CDR3 is built from 15 residues. Germline V gives CDR1 SGHTA, CDR2 FQGNSA. The germline V and J ends were trimmed by 5 bases and 2 bases, with 13 bases remaining between them. With respect to this clone: Its antigen is currently unknown.

J is TRBJ1-3 and V is TRBV7-2, with D hard to call. The clonotype originates from an adult with an advanced solid tumor such as melanoma, head and neck, liver or kidney cancer. Sequences were derived from CD4+ or CD8+ T cells sorted from blood, sampled in a trial of the OX40 agonist ivuxolimab. The CDR3 nucleotides are TGTGCCAGCAGCACCTACGAGGGTGCTGGAAACACCATATATTTT. Amino acids: CASSTYEGAGNTIYF.